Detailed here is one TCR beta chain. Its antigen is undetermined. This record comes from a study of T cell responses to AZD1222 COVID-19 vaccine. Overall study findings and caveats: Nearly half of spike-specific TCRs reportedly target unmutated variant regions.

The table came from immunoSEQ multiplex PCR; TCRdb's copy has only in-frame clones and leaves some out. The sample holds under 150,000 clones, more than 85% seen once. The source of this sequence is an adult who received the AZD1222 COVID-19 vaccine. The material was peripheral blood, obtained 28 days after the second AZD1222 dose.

CDR3 in DNA: TGTGCCTTAACTCGGACGGCGGTCGACGGGCCCGGGGAGCTGTTTTTT. Translation: CALTRTAVDGPGELFF. The chain carries TRBV30 and TRBJ2-2; D ambiguous. Germline CDR1 GTSNPN, CDR2 SVGIG (reference sequence). This CDR3 contains 16 residues. V lost 7 bases to trimming and J lost 6 bases, with 24 bases between them.